One T cell receptor (beta chain) is described in this entry. The authors' processing: Using reference gene primer amplification, nucleated cell counts were estimated. Some clones are missing from TCRdb's copy, which holds only in-frame ones; the method was immunoSEQ multiplex PCR. V, J and clone size are taken as reported in that table, and D and trimming were inferred from the DNA itself. The sample records around 67,000 clones, over 65% being singletons. This specimen belongs to a study of blood T cell repertoires in COVID-19. Across the whole study: Sites in the United States, Italy and Spain provided acute and convalescent COVID-19 samples. PBMCs, B-cell-depleted T cells, or T cells were the source of the cDNA or gDNA that made up the material.

The receptor was isolated from a woman in her 70s with acute or convalescent COVID-19. The sequenced material came from peripheral blood.

The CDR3 bases are TGCGCCAGCAGCCAAGAGCTGGACAGGGGTAGTTCACCCCTCCACTTT. Its protein product is CASSQELDRGSSPLHF. The chain uses TRBV4-1 and TRBJ1-6, with TRBD1 identical over 9 bases. Germline V lookup: CDR1 MGHRA, CDR2 YSYEKL. The CDR3 is 16 residues long. The V and J ends lost 0 bases and 9 bases, in that order; junction bases with no gene match: 6.